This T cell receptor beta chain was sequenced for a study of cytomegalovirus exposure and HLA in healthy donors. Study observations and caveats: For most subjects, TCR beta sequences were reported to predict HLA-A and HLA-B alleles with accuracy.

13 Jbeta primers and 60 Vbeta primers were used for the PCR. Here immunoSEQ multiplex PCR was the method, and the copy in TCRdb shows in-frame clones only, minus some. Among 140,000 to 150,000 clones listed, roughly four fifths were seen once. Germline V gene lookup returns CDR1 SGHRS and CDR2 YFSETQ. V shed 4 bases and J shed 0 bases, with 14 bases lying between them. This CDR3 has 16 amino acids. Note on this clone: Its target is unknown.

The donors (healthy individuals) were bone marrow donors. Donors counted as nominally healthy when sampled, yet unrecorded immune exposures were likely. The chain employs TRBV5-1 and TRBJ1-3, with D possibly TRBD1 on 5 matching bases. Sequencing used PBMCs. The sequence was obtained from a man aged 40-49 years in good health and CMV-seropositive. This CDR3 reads CASSPLTGLSGNTIYF. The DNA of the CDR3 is TGCGCCAGCAGCCCCCTAACAGGTCTCTCTGGAAACACCATATATTTT.